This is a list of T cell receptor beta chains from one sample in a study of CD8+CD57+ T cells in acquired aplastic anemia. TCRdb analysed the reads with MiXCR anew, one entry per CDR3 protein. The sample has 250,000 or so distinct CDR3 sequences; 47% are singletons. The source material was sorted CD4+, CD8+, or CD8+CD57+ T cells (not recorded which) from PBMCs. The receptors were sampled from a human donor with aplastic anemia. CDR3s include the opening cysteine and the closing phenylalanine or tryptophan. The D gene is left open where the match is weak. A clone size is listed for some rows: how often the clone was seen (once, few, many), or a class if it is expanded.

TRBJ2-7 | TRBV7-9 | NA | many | TGTGCCAGCAGCTTATACATCGGGACCTACGAGCAGTACTTC | CASSLYIGTYEQYF
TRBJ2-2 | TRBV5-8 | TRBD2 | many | TGTGCCAGCAGCTTGATGCGGGGGAGCCGCGGGGAGCTGTTTTTT | CASSLMRGSRGELFF
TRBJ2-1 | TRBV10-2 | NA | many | TGCGCCAGCGGGCCGAGCTCCTACAATGAGCAGTTCTTC | CASGPSSYNEQFF
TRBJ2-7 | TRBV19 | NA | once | TGTGTACCTCAGGGTGAGAGCTCCTACGAGCAGTACTTC | CVPQGESSYEQYF
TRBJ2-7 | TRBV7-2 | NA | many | TGTGCCAGCAGCCCTAGACTATGGCGGTCCACCTACGAGCAGTACTTC | CASSPRLWRSTYEQYF
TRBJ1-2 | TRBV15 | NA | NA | TGTGCCACCAGCAGGGACGTAGAGAGTGCAGATGGCTACACCTTC | CATSRDVESADGYTF
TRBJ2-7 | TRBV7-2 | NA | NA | TGTGCCAGCAACAACCTCCGCGGGTACGAGCAGTACTTC | CASNNLRGYEQYF
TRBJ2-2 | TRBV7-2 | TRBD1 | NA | TGTGCCAGCAGCTTGTATGTACAGGGGGCAACCGGGGAGCTGTTTTTT | CASSLYVQGATGELFF
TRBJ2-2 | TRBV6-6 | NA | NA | TGTGCCAGCAGCCGATTAGTACCCGCGAACACCGGGGAGCTGTTTTTT | CASSRLVPANTGELFF
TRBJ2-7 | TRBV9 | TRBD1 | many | TGTGCCAGCAGCATGGACCGGGACAGGGGGCTCTACGAGCAGTACTTC | CASSMDRDRGLYEQYF
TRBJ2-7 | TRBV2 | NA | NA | TGTGCCAGCAGCTTAGAACCCTTCTACGAGCAGTACTTC | CASSLEPFYEQYF
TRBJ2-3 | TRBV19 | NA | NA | TGTGCCAGTAGTATAGTTTCACCGGATGCAGATACGCAGTATTTT | CASSIVSPDADTQYF
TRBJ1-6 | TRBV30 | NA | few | TGTGCCTGGGATACCGTTCAGGGGATGAATTCACCCCTCCACTTT | CAWDTVQGMNSPLHF
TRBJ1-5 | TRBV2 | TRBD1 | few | TGTGCCAGCAGTTTAACAGGGGGCAATCAGCCCCAGCATTTT | CASSLTGGNQPQHF
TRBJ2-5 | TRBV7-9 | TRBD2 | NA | TGTGCCAGCAAAGGACTAGCGGGAGAACAAGAGACCCAGTACTTC | CASKGLAGEQETQYF
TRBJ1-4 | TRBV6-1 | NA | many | TGTGCCAGCAGTGCCTTAGGGGGAGATGTTGAAAAACTGTTTTTT | CASSALGGDVEKLFF
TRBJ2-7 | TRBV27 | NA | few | TGTGCCAGCAGGGCCAGCGGCCGATACGAGCAGTACTTC | CASRASGRYEQYF
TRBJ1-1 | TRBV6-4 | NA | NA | TGTGCCAGCAGTGACTCGTCCTTT | CASSDSSF
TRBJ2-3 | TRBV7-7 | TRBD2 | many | TGTGCTAGCAGCCCTAGCGGGGGGCCCACAGATACGCAGTATTTT | CASSPSGGPTDTQYF
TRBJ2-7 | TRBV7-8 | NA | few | TGTGCCAGCAGCCCTACGAAGAGCTCCTACGAGCAGTACTTC | CASSPTKSSYEQYF
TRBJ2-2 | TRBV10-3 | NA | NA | TGTGCCATCAGAAAGACCATAGTGGCCACCGGGGAGCTGTTTTTT | CAIRKTIVATGELFF
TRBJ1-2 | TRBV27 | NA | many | TGTGCCAGCAGATGGGGGTTCTATGGCTACACCTTC | CASRWGFYGYTF
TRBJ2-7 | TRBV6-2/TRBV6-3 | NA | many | TGTGCCAGCAGTTACGGTGGGGCCGGGTACGAGCAGTACTTC | CASSYGGAGYEQYF
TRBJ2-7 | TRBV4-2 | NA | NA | TGTGCCAGCAGCCAAGACCAATTCGGCTCCTACGAGCAGTACTTC | CASSQDQFGSYEQYF
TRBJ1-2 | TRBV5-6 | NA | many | TGTGCCAGCAGCTTGCTCTCGGTCTATGGCTACACCTTC | CASSLLSVYGYTF
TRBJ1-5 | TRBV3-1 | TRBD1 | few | TGTGCCAGCAGCCAAGCGACAGGGGGCGTAAGTCAGCCCCAGCATTTT | CASSQATGGVSQPQHF
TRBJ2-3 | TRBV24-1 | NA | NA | TGTGCCACCAGTGATTCTTCCGGGTCAGATACGCAGTATTTT | CATSDSSGSDTQYF
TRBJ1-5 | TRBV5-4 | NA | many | TGTGCCAGCAGCTTCGGCGCAGCCCCCAATCAGCCCCAGCATTTT | CASSFGAAPNQPQHF
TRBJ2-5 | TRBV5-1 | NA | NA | TGCGCCAGCAGCTTGGGATCAGGAGAGACCCAGTACTTC | CASSLGSGETQYF
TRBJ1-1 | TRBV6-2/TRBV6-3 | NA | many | TGTGCCAGCAGTTACGGGGTGTGGACTGAAGCTTTCTTT | CASSYGVWTEAFF
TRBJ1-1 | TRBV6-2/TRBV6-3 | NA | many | TGTGCCAGCACTCTGACAGGGAACACTGAAGCTTTCTTT | CASTLTGNTEAFF
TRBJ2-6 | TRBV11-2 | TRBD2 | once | TGTGCCAGCACCGACCCGGGGGGGCCTTTGTCCGTCCTGACTTTC | CASTDPGGPLSVLTF
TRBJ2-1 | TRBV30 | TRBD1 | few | TGTGCCTGGAGCGCTGGGACAGGCCCCAATGAGCAGTTCTTC | CAWSAGTGPNEQFF
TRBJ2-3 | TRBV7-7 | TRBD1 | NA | TGTGCTAGCAGCCCAGACAGGGAGGATACGCAGTATTTT | CASSPDREDTQYF
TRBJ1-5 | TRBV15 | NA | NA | TGTGCCACCAGCGGGGTAAGTCAGCCCCAGCATTTT | CATSGVSQPQHF
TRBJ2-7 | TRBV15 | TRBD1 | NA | TGTGCCACCAGCACTGGACAGGGGGTCCACTACGAGCAGTACTTC | CATSTGQGVHYEQYF
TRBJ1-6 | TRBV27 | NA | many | TGTGCCAGCAGCTTGTCGGAGGGCGGGGGTACTTCACCCCTCCACTTT | CASSLSEGGGTSPLHF
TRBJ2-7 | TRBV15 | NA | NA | TGTGCCACCAGCAGAGATACCAGTAGCTACGAGCAGTACTTC | CATSRDTSSYEQYF
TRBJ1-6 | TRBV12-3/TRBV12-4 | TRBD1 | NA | TGTGCCAGCAGCAAGGGACAGGGGAGATCACCCCTCCACTTT | CASSKGQGRSPLHF
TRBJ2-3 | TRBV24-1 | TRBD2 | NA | TGTGCCACCAGTGATATAGCGGGCGCAGATACGCAGTATTTT | CATSDIAGADTQYF
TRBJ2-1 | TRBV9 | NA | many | TGTGCCAGCAGCGTAGTGCAGGCCCCCTTTGGTGAGCAGTTCTTC | CASSVVQAPFGEQFF
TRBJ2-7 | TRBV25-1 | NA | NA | TGTGCCAGCAGTTTATACCCCATCTCGCAGCCCACCGAGCAGTACTTC | CASSLYPISQPTEQYF